Sequencing of this T cell receptor (beta chain) was carried out in a study of glioma-infiltrating T cells after dendritic cell vaccination (dated by TCRdb to about 2016). Turning to the overall study: The cohort included some 15 glioblastoma patients drawn from Phase I and II dendritic cell vaccination trials, of whom 9 were newly diagnosed and 6 had recurrent disease. Each patient got three intradermal injections of the dendritic cell vaccine, spaced at biweekly intervals, in the arm below the axilla. Patients received autologous tumor lysate-pulsed dendritic cell vaccination between about 2003 and 2013. Survival after dendritic cell vaccination was correlated with TCR sequencing metrics, such as TIL content and the overlap between tumor and blood repertoires. In glioblastoma patients vaccinated with dendritic cells, deep sequencing of TCR beta CDR3 regions served to measure tumor-infiltrating lymphocyte content and to compare repertoires between tumor and blood. The vaccine consisted of monocyte-derived dendritic cells cultured about seven days with IL-4 and GM-CSF, then pulsed overnight with autologous tumor lysate.

Using the immunoSEQ assay, TCRB CDR3 regions were amplified from 1.5 to 2 micrograms of genomic DNA, or from all available DNA when less than that was on hand. The multiplex PCR employed 60 forward primers targeting TCR V beta segments and 13 reverse primers targeting J beta segments. Synthetic control templates were spiked into each sample at limiting dilution to estimate reads per starting template. The Illumina HiSeq System generated sequencing reads of 87 bp. Turning to the authors' computational methods: PCR and sequencing errors were removed by a nearest neighbor algorithm that merged closely related sequences. TCR overlap was measured as the percentage of unique tumor TCR beta sequences also present in the same patient's peripheral blood. TCRdb re-hosts the immuneACCESS table, in-frame sequences only. Its copies lack some clones; in the studies checked, an unresolved V gene accounts for under half of them, and the cause for the rest is not known. The V and J calls and clone size are taken from that table; D and trimming were inferred from the DNA. This sample gives tens of thousands of clones in total; 82% of them show up just once. The top ten clones comprise 2.1% of the sample.

To be selected, patients needed enough residual fresh-frozen tumor tissue and more than two years of available survival data. Although molecular status otherwise differed among the glioblastoma patients, no patient had an isocitrate dehydrogenase mutation. PBMC were collected before vaccination, two weeks after the third vaccination, and at tumor progression if progression occurred. Genomic DNA was extracted with the Qiagen DNeasy Blood extraction Kit. Broad study findings and their caveats: The response model built on TCR overlap across three groups was characterized as speculative, with prospective validation still needed. Higher estimated pretreatment TIL content predicted longer time to progression and overall survival after dendritic cell vaccination. The cohort was small and heterogeneous, with few patients having full blood and tumor sets and even fewer initial-recurrent tumor pairs. No direct relationship between TCR clonality and survival was found, suggesting that a diverse polyclonal response may matter.

As to this clone: What this receptor recognizes is not known. Base qualities are not recorded, but no much larger clone differs from it by a single base.

This clonotype was obtained from a human donor with glioblastoma. Sequencing was performed on blood, taken before dendritic cell vaccination.

CDR3 sequence: CASSPDGGVAEAFF. The sequenced DNA: TGCGCCAGCAGCCCAGACGGGGGGGTGGCTGAAGCTTTCTTT. Here the chain combines TRBV5-1 and TRBJ1-1, and the D gene may be TRBD1, 5 bases matching. The CDR3 starts with the cysteine, ends with the phenylalanine, and has 14 residues. The retained sequence is limited to the CDR3, 42 bases, with the frame set at the first base. Via the germline V gene, CDR1 is SGHRS and CDR2 YFSETQ. V loses 4 bases of germline sequence and J loses 6 bases, and the interval between the two ends is 16 bases.